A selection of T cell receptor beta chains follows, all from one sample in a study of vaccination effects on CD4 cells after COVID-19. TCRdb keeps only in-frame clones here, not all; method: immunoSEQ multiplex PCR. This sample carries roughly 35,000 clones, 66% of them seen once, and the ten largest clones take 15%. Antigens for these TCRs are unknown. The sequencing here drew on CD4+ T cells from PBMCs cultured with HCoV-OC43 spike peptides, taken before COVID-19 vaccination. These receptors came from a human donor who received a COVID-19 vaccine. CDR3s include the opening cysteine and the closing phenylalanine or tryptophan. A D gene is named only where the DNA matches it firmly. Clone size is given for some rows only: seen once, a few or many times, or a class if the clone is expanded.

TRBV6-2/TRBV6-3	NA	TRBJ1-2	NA	CASTPTGGSYGYTF	TGTGCCAGCACCCCCACGGGGGGCTCCTATGGCTACACCTTC
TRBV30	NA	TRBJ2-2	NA	CAWNRALTGELFF	TGTGCCTGGAACAGGGCGCTCACCGGGGAGCTGTTTTTT
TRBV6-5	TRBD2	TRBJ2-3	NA	CASRTSVDTQYF	TGTGCCAGCAGGACTAGCGTAGATACGCAGTATTTT
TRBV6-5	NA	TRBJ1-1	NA	CASSYTGYSTEAFF	TGTGCCAGCAGTTACACAGGGTATTCCACTGAAGCTTTCTTT
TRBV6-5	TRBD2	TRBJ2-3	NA	CASSRGAGITDTQYF	TGTGCCAGCAGTCGAGGAGCGGGGATCACAGATACGCAGTATTTT
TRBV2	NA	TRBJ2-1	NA	CASSETMGGEQFF	TGTGCCAGCAGTGAAACCATGGGGGGTGAGCAGTTCTTC
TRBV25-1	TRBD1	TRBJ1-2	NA	CASSATGDVYGYTF	TGTGCCAGCAGTGCGACAGGGGACGTCTATGGCTACACCTTC
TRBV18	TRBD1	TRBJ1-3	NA	CASSPGTGPGNTIYF	TGTGCCAGCTCACCGGGGACAGGGCCTGGAAACACCATATATTTT
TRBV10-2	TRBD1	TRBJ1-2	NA	CASSQTGNYGYTF	TGCGCCAGCTCCCAGACAGGGAACTATGGCTACACCTTC
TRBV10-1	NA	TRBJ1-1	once	CARGLAKFYMNTEAFF	TGCGCCAGGGGGTTGGCCAAATTTTACATGAACACTGAAGCTTTCTTT
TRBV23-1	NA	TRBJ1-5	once	CASRKNYNQPQHF	TGCGCCAGCAGGAAAAACTACAATCAGCCCCAGCATTTT
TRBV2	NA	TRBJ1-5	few	CASSEVIRPQHF	TGTGCCAGCAGTGAGGTGATCAGGCCCCAGCATTTT
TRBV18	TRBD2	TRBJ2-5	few	CASSPGTSGAMRETQYF	TGTGCCAGCTCACCAGGGACTAGCGGGGCCATGCGAGAGACCCAGTACTTC
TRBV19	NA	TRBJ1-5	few	CASSSGGGGNQPQHF	TGTGCCAGTAGTAGTGGAGGGGGAGGCAATCAGCCCCAGCATTTT
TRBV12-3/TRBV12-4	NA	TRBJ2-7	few	CASRGWGEQYF	TGTGCCAGCAGAGGATGGGGCGAGCAGTACTTC
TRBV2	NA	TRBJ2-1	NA	CASSESVVGARRMKFNEQFF	TGTGCCAGCAGTGAATCGGTAGTAGGTGCCCGCCGCATGAAATTCAATGAGCAGTTCTTC
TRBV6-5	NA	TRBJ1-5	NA	CASSYSGGPNQPQHF	TGTGCCAGCAGTTATTCCGGGGGCCCCAATCAGCCCCAGCATTTT
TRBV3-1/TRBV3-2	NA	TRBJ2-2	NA	CASSRGPGELFF	TGTGCCAGCAGCCGGGGACCCGGGGAGCTGTTTTTT
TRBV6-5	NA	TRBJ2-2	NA	CASRDRANTGELFF	TGTGCCAGCAGGGACAGAGCGAACACCGGGGAGCTGTTTTTT
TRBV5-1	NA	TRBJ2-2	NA	CASSGRTGTGELFF	TGCGCCAGCAGCGGAAGGACTGGCACCGGGGAGCTGTTTTTT
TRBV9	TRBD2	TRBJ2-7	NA	CASSDPSGEREEQYF	TGTGCCAGCAGCGATCCTAGCGGGGAGCGTGAGGAGCAGTACTTC
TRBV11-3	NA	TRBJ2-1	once	CASSLGGTSSRNEQFF	TGTGCCAGCAGCTTAGGAGGGACGAGTTCCAGAAATGAGCAGTTCTTC
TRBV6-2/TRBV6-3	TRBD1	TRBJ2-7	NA	CASSFFRDSLSYEQYF	TGTGCCAGCAGTTTCTTCCGGGACAGTCTCTCCTACGAGCAGTACTTC
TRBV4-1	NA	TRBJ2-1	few	CASSQGRQRNEQFF	TGCGCCAGCAGCCAAGGACGGCAACGCAATGAGCAGTTCTTC
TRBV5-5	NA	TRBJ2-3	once	CASSQVSDTQYF	TGTGCCAGCAGCCAAGTTTCAGATACGCAGTATTTT
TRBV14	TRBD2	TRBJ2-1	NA	CASSVSAGGRNEQFF	TGTGCCAGCAGCGTATCAGCGGGAGGTCGCAATGAGCAGTTCTTC
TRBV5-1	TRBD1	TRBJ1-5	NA	CASSWTGVGNQPQHF	TGCGCCAGCAGCTGGACAGGGGTTGGCAATCAGCCCCAGCATTTT
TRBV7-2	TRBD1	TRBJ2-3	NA	CASNKGTGITDTQYF	TGTGCCAGCAACAAGGGGACAGGCATCACAGATACGCAGTATTTT
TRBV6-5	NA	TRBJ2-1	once	CASRRDIRTSEQFF	TGTGCCAGCAGACGGGACATACGAACCAGTGAGCAGTTCTTC
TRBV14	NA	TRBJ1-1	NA	CASSQTEMSVTFF	TGTGCCAGCAGCCAAACGGAGATGTCCGTTACTTTCTTT
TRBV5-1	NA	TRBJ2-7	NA	CASSFGGTVREQYF	TGCGCCAGCAGCTTTGGAGGGACAGTAAGGGAGCAGTACTTC
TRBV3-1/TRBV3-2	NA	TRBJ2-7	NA	CASSQTGGSYEQYF	TGTGCCAGCAGCCAGACAGGCGGCTCCTACGAGCAGTACTTC
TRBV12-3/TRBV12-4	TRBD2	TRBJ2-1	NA	CASSISGGNEQFF	TGTGCCAGCAGTATCAGCGGGGGCAATGAGCAGTTCTTC
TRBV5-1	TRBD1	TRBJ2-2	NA	CASSARQGSGTGELFF	TGCGCCAGCAGCGCCCGACAGGGGTCTGGCACCGGGGAGCTGTTTTTT
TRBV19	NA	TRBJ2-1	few	CASSATLYNEQFF	TGTGCCAGTAGTGCAACACTCTACAATGAGCAGTTCTTC
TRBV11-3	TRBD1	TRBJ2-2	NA	CASSQGGTGPTGELFF	TGTGCCAGCAGCCAGGGTGGGACAGGGCCTACCGGGGAGCTGTTTTTT
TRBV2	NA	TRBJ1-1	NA	CASTPGLFTEAFF	TGTGCCAGCACCCCCGGGCTCTTCACTGAAGCTTTCTTT
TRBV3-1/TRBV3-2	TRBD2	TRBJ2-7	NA	CASSSGLAGVEQYF	TGTGCCAGCAGCAGCGGACTAGCGGGGGTCGAGCAGTACTTC
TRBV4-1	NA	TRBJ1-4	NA	CASSQDRRKQSNEKLFF	TGCGCCAGCAGCCAAGATCGGAGAAAACAGTCGAATGAAAAACTGTTTTTT
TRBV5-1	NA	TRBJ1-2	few	CASSLESGVHTF	TGCGCCAGCAGCTTGGAGAGCGGGGTTCACACCTTC
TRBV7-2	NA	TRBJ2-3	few	CASSSRPELDTQYF	TGTGCCAGCAGCTCACGGCCTGAGTTAGATACGCAGTATTTT
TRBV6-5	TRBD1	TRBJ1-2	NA	CASRGTARDGYTF	TGTGCCAGCAGAGGGACAGCTCGAGATGGCTACACCTTC